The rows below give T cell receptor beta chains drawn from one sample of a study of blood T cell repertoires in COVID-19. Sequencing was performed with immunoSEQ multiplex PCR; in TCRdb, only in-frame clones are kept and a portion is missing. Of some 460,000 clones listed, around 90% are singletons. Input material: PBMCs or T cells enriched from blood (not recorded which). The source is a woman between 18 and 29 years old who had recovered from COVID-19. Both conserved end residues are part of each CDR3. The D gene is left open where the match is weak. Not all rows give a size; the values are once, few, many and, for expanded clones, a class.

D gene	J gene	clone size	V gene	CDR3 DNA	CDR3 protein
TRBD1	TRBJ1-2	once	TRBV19	TGTGCCAGTAGTATCGACAGGGGGTATGGCTACACCTTC	CASSIDRGYGYTF
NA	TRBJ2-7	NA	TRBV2	TGTGCCAGCAGGTGGACAGCCTACGAGCAGTACTTC	CASRWTAYEQYF
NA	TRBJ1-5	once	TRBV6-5	TGTGCCAGCAGTTATACAGGCAGGGGAGCCAATCAGCCCCAGCATTTT	CASSYTGRGANQPQHF
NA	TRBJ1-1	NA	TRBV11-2	TGTGCCAGCAGCTTCCAGAACACTGAAGCTTTCTTT	CASSFQNTEAFF
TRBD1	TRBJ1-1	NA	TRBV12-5	TGTGCTAGTGGTTTAGACAGGGGAACTTTCTTT	CASGLDRGTFF
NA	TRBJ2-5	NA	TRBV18	TGTGCCAGCTCACCAGAAGGGGAACCATCGAAAGAGACCCAGTACTTC	CASSPEGEPSKETQYF
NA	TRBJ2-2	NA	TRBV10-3	TGTGCCATTTCCTACAACACCGGGGAGCTGTTTTTT	CAISYNTGELFF
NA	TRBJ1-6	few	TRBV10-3	TGTGCCATCAGTGATTCCCAGGGAAATCCACCCCTCCACTTT	CAISDSQGNPPLHF
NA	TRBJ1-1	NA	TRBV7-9	TGTGCCAGCAGCCTCCGGGACATAGAAACTGAAGCTTTCTTT	CASSLRDIETEAFF
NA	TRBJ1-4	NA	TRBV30	TGTGCCTGGAGTCCCTCACCGTTCGTGGGGCCTAATGAAAAACTGTTTTTT	CAWSPSPFVGPNEKLFF
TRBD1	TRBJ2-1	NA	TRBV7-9	TGTGCCAGCAGCCCCCCGTGGGACAGGGGACCGTATGAGCAGTTCTTC	CASSPPWDRGPYEQFF
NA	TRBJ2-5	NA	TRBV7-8	TGTGCCAGCAGCTTAGTGGGCTTTGGGAGGGGGGGAGAGACCCAGTACTTC	CASSLVGFGRGGETQYF
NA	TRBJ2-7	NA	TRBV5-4	TGTGCCAGCAGCGTCGGTGCTTCGAGCTCCTACGAGCAGTACTTC	CASSVGASSSYEQYF
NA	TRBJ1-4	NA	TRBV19	TGTGCCAGTAGTATTCCGGGGGATACTAATGAAAAACTGTTTTTT	CASSIPGDTNEKLFF
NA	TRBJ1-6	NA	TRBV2	TGTGCCAGCAGGAGGTCGCAGACGAATAATTCACCCCTCCACTTT	CASRRSQTNNSPLHF
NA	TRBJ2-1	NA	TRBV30	TGTGCCTGGAGTGTACTTGAGACAGCGAATGAGCAGTTCTTC	CAWSVLETANEQFF
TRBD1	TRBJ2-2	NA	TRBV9	TGTGCCAGCAGCCCGGCGGACAGGTACACCGGGGAGCTGTTTTTT	CASSPADRYTGELFF
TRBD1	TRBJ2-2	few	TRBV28	TGTGCCAGCAGTGCCGGACAGGGCACCGGGGAGCTGTTTTTT	CASSAGQGTGELFF
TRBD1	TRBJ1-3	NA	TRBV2	TGTGCCAGCAGTGAAGGGGGTTGGACAGGGGCGGGAAACACCATATATTTT	CASSEGGWTGAGNTIYF
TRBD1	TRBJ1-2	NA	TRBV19	TGTGCCAGTAGTACACCGGGACAGGGGAATGGCTACACCTTC	CASSTPGQGNGYTF
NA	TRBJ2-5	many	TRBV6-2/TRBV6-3	TGTGCCAGCAGTTACAGGAGGGACGGGTACCAAGAGACCCAGTACTTC	CASSYRRDGYQETQYF
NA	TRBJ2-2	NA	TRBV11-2	TGTGCCGAGGGCCTAGGGCAGGGGAGTAGGGCCGGGGAGCTGTTTTTT	CAEGLGQGSRAGELFF
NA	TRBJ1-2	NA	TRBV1	TGCACCAGCAGCCAGGGACAGCTGCCGAGGGGCTACACCTTC	CTSSQGQLPRGYTF
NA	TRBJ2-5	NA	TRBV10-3	TGTGCCATCAGTGAGAATTTAGTAGGGCAGGGCCAAGAGACCCAGTACTTC	CAISENLVGQGQETQYF